This paragraph covers one T cell receptor (beta chain) sequence. The sample is drawn from a study of T cells in Graves' hyperthyroidism and ophthalmopathy. Authors of the study amplified TCR beta CDR3 regions from RNA transcripts. Researchers ran a first-round RT-PCR on the TCR CDR3 using the HTBI primer set. TCRdb reprocessed the multiplex PCR reads with MiXCR, giving one entry per CDR3 protein. The table has a few hundred thousand distinct CDR3 sequences, roughly 15% seen once. The CDR3 covers 17 residues. V shed 0 bases, J shed 3 bases, and the junction held 8 bases outside the gene matches. CDR1 and CDR2 (germline): LNHNV, YYDKDF (reference sequence).

The clonotype was recovered from a woman aged 40 to 49 with Graves' ophthalmopathy. The chain employs TRBV15 and TRBJ2-1, with 7 bases that match TRBD2. The specimen was blood. The CDR3 DNA follows: TGTGCCACCAGCAGAGAATTGAGCGGGGCGGTCTACAATGAGCAGTTCTTC. Amino acid sequence: CATSRELSGAVYNEQFF.